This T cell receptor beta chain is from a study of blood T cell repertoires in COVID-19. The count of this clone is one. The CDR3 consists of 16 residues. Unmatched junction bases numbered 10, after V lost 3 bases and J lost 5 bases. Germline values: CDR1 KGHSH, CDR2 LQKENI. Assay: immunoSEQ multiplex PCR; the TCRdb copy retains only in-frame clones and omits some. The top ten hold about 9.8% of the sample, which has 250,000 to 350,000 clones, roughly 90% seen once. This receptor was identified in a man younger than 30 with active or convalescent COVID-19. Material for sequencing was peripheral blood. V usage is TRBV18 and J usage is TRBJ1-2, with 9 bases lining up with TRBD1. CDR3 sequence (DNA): TGTGCCAGCTCACCGCCTTCCTGGGACAGGGTATATGGCTACACCTTC. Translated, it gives CASSPPSWDRVYGYTF.